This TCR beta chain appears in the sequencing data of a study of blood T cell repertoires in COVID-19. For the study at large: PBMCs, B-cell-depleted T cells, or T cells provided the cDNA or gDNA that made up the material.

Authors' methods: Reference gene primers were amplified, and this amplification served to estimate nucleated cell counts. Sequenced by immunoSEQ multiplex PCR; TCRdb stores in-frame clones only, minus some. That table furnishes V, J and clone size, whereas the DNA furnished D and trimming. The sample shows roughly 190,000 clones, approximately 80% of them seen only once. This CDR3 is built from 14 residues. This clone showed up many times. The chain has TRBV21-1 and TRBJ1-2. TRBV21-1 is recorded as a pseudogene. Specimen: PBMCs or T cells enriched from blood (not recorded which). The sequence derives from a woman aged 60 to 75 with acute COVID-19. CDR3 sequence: CASSKVQGGYGYTF. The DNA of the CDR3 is TGTGCCAGCAGCAAAGTGCAGGGAGGCTATGGCTACACCTTC.